Below, 8 T cell receptor beta chains from the same sample are listed, as sequenced in a study of blood T cell repertoires in COVID-19. Assay: immunoSEQ multiplex PCR; the TCRdb copy retains only in-frame clones and omits some. Of about 210,000 clones listed, 75% to 85% were seen once; the top ten hold 4% to 6%. The sequencing sample was made of peripheral blood. The receptor set was obtained from a man aged 45-65 years with COVID-19, enrolled during active disease.

This sequence joins TRBV18 and TRBJ1-2, with TRBD1 identical over 9 bases. This CDR3 is 15 amino acids long. Trimming took 5 bases from V and 6 from J; bases not matched to a gene: 10. From germline, CDR1 is KGHSH and CDR2 LQKENI. The CDR3 reads CASSVGTGRLDGYTF. As DNA, the CDR3 is TGTGCCAGCTCAGTTGGGACAGGGAGGCTCGATGGCTACACCTTC.

This clone was seen only a few times. The gene calls are TRBV29-1 and TRBJ1-1; 7 bases match TRBD1. The J segment lost 10 bases and the V segment lost 4 bases, leaving 6 bases of the junction unmatched. The germline gives CDR1 SQVTM, CDR2 ANQGSEA. CDR3 length equals 11 residues. This CDR3 reads CSVGETGLAFF. The CDR3 DNA follows: TGCAGCGTTGGGGAGACAGGGTTAGCTTTCTTT.

The chain carries TRBV4-3 and TRBJ1-2; tentatively, D is TRBD1 (5 bases). V lost 0 bases and J 2 bases, leaving 16 bases between the germline ends. The germline V gene has CDR1 LGHNA and CDR2 YSLEER. CDR3 length: 17 residues. CDR3 residues: CASSQDLVRVTNYGYTF. DNA for the CDR3: TGCGCCAGCAGCCAAGATTTGGTCAGGGTGACCAACTATGGCTACACCTTC.

This chain links TRBV2 with TRBJ1-2; D may be TRBD1 (5 bases). Germline-derived CDR1 and CDR2 are SNHLY and FYNNEI. Trimming removed 3 bases from V and 1 base from J, with 15 bases in between. This CDR3 has 16 amino acids. CDR3: CASSEGLGGFNYGYTF. The CDR3 DNA reads as TGTGCCAGCAGTGAGGGCTTGGGGGGTTTTAACTATGGCTACACCTTC.

The rearrangement uses TRBV15 and TRBJ2-1; TRBD2 matches 8 bases. From germline, CDR1 is LNHNV and CDR2 YYDKDF (reference sequence). The V gene end was trimmed by 3 bases and the J gene end by 7 bases; junction bases not matched to a gene: 11. The CDR3 contains 16 residues. CDR3 sequence reads: CATSSRAGGLGNEQFF. The CDR3 nucleotides are TGTGCCACCAGCAGCCGGGCGGGGGGTTTGGGGAATGAGCAGTTCTTC. The full variable domain, with the rest looked up from reference TRBV15 and TRBJ2-1, is DAMVIQNPRYQVTQFGKPVTLSCSQTLNHNVMYWYQQKSSQAPKLLFHYYDKDFNNEADTPDNFQSRRPNTSFCFLDIRSPGLGDTAMYLCATSSRAGGLGNEQFFGPGTRLTVL.

The rearrangement uses TRBV19 and TRBJ1-3, with D tentatively TRBD1 (6 bases). This CDR3 has 14 amino acids. Per germline, CDR1 LNHDA and CDR2 SQIVND (reference sequence). Between the trimmed V and J ends, which lost 5 bases and 0 bases, there was a span of 8 bases. Written as DNA, the CDR3 is TGTGCCAGTAGTTGGGGGCGCTCTGGAAACACCATATATTTT. Residues: CASSWGRSGNTIYF.

The table lists this clone with a count of one. The CDR3 DNA sequence: TGTGCCAGCTCACCACTTGACAGGGGAATTAACACTGAAGCTTTCTTT. This translates into CASSPLDRGINTEAFF. The chain is built from TRBV18 and TRBJ1-1; TRBD1 matches at 8 bases. Germline CDR1 is KGHSH and CDR2 is LQKENI. Germline trimming cut 1 base from V and 2 bases from J; bases unmatched to any gene: 6. This CDR3 spans 16 amino acids.

V is TRBV15 and J is TRBJ2-7; 7 bases map to TRBD1. The CDR3 totals 15 residues. V gave up 3 bases and J gave up 0 bases; unmatched junction bases: 5. Germline CDR1 reads LNHNV; CDR2 reads YYDKDF (reference sequence). CDR3 loop: CATSSLTGNSYEQYF. The CDR3 DNA follows: TGTGCCACCAGCAGCCTGACAGGGAACTCCTACGAGCAGTACTTC. Supplemented by reference TRBV15 and TRBJ2-7, the full variable domain reads DAMVIQNPRYQVTQFGKPVTLSCSQTLNHNVMYWYQQKSSQAPKLLFHYYDKDFNNEADTPDNFQSRRPNTSFCFLDIRSPGLGDTAMYLCATSSLTGNSYEQYFGPGTRLTVT.